The clone carrying this TCR beta chain was seen a few times. This entry comes from a study of blood T cell repertoires in COVID-19. The wider study: Spain, Italy and the United States supplied samples that represented acute and convalescent COVID-19. In each case, the material was cDNA or gDNA derived from T cells, B-cell-depleted T cells, or PBMCs.

In the original workflow: Reference gene primer amplification yielded estimated nucleated cell counts. Method: immunoSEQ multiplex PCR; TCRdb's copy keeps in-frame clones and lacks some. D and trimming come from the DNA, and the V and J calls and clone size come from that table. Among approximately 89,000 clones listed, about 80% were seen once. Germline trimming cut 6 bases from V and 0 bases from J; bases unmatched to any gene: 7. Germline CDR1 reads LNHDA; CDR2 reads SQIVND (reference sequence). This CDR3 is built from 15 residues. The specimen was peripheral blood. This TCR was recovered from a woman older than 75 with acute or convalescent COVID-19. The chain employs TRBV19 and TRBJ1-1; TRBD1 matches 7 bases. The CDR3 coding sequence is TGTGCCAGTAGACCTACAGGGGCCATGAACACTGAAGCTTTCTTT. The encoded protein is CASRPTGAMNTEAFF.